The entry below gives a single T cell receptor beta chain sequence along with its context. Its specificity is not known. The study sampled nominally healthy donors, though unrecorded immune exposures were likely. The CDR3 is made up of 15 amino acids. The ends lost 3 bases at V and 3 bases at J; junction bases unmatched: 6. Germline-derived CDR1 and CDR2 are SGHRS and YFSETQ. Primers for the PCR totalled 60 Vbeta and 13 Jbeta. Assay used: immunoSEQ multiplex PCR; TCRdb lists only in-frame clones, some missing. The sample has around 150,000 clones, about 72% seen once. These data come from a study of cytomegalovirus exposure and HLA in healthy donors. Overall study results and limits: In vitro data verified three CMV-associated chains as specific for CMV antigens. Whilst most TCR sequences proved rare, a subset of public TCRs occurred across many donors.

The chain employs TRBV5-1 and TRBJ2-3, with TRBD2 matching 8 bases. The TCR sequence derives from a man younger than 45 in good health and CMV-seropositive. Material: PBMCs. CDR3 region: CASSSGTRGTDTQYF. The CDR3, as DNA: TGCGCCAGCAGCTCCGGGACTAGGGGGACAGATACGCAGTATTTT.